Reported below is one TCR beta chain. Its cognate antigen has yet to be identified. The sample holds no much larger clone one base away, and base qualities are not on file. No treatment had been received by any patient before thyroid surgery. Patient clinical samples collected from about 2011 to 2018 were retrospectively analysed using T-cell receptor beta sequencing. These data are taken from a study of metastatic and nonmetastatic thyroid tumors (TCRdb year 2020). Regarding the study in general: For patients with malignant and with benign thyroid disease, the researchers compared repertoires between peripheral blood samples and tumor or nodule tissue samples. On the study overall, not on this receptor specifically: In both blood and tumor samples, TCR beta diversity was reported to be significantly higher in malignant tumors than in benign nodules.

Libraries were made using PCR. These reads were obtained on an Illumina HiSeq 4000. High-throughput sequencing was used to profile the TCR beta-chain CDR3 region of every patient. From the authors' description of their analysis: A classifier to discriminate distant-metastatic papillary thyroid cancer patients was built from CDR3 differences across clinicopathological groups. The Shannon index was used to assess repertoire diversity, and the Morisita-Horn index was used to assess tumor-blood repertoire similarity. The public reads were reprocessed in TCRdb via fastp at Q25 and MiXCR, keeping in-frame beta chains. The V and J calls follow TCRdb's processing rather than the paper's. The sample records around 31,000 clones, over 12% of which are singletons. The ten top clones hold around 19% of the sample. The CDR3 goes from the cysteine to the phenylalanine over 15 residues. CDR3 DNA is the only sequence kept; it has 45 bases, read in frame from the first base. From the germline V gene, CDR1 is MNHNS and CDR2 is SASEGT. V is clipped by 4 bases and J by 3 bases, and the sequence between their germline boundaries is 16 bases long.

The rearranged chain carries TRBV6-1 and TRBJ2-7; possibly the D gene is TRBD1, per 6 matching bases. The receptor was isolated from a male donor with papillary thyroid cancer or a benign thyroid nodule (not recorded which). Some clones in this sample may be carry-over from other donors' samples. Sequenced input: blood. The CDR3 protein: CASSVVGQGHYEQYF. The DNA reads as follows: TGTGCCAGCAGTGTGGTTGGGCAGGGGCACTACGAGCAGTACTTC.